This T cell receptor (beta chain) appears in the sequencing data of a study of tumor-infiltrating lymphocytes in primary liver carcinoma. Study-level points and caveats: Blood trailed tumors significantly in top-250-clone fraction (p = 0.039). Tumor region pairs outstripped tumor-adjacent and tumor-blood pairs in overlap.

The CDR3 consists of 17 residues. With V trimmed by 4 bases and J by 2 bases, 6 bases remained unmatched. From germline, CDR1 is SGHKS and CDR2 YYEKEE (reference sequence). With approximately 500 ng total RNA as template and a constant-region primer, TCR beta cDNA was made. A slightly modified ARM-PCR protocol with three nested multiplex PCR rounds produced these TCR beta libraries. Investigators reported that the first two PCR rounds, at about 9 cycles each, used TRBV1-TRBV30 forward primers with a C-beta reverse primer. MiXCR was run by TCRdb on the multiplex PCR reads, yielding one entry per CDR3 protein. The repertoire includes approximately 120,000 distinct CDR3 sequences, roughly three fifths of them detected once, and 8.4% sits in the top ten. Remarks on this clonotype: The antigen is not known.

Unsorted bulk tissue (roughly 19-30 mg) underwent RNA and DNA co-extraction. Collection of samples drew on five separate regions of each tumor. Every tumor sample analyzed contained over 75% viable tumor cells. The sample taken for sequencing was liver tumor tissue from sampling region 3. Subset given: tumor region T3, left-lateral pole. The receptor's source is an older woman with primary liver carcinoma and hepatitis B virus infection. The genes are TRBV5-5 and TRBJ2-1; the match to TRBD2 covers 13 bases. The CDR3 bases are TGTGCCAGCAGCACCGCCGGGACTAGCGGGACCTACAATGAGCAGTTCTTC. Translating it yields CASSTAGTSGTYNEQFF. Looking up the rest from reference TRBV5-5 and TRBJ2-1 gives the full variable domain: DAGVTQSPTHLIKTRGQQVTLRCSPISGHKSVSWYQQVLGQGPQFIFQYYEKEERGRGNFPDRFSARQFPNYSSELNVNALLLGDSALYLCASSTAGTSGTYNEQFFGPGTRLTVL.